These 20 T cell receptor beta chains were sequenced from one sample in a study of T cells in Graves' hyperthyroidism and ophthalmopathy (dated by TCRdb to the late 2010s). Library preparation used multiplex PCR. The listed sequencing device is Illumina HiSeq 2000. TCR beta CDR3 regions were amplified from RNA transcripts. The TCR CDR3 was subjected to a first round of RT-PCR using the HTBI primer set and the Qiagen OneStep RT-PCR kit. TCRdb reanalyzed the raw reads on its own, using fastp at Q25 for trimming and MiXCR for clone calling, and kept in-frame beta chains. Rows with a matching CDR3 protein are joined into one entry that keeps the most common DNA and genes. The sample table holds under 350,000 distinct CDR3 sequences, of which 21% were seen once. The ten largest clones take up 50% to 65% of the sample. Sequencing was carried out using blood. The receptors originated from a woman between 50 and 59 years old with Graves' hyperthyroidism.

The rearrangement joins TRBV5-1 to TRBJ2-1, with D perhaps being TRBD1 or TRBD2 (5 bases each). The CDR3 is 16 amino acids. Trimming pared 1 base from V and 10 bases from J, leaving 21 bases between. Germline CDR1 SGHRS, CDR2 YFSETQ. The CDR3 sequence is CASSLLGETIMGEQFF. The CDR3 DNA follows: TGCGCCAGCAGCTTGTTGGGGGAGACAATAATGGGCGAGCAGTTCTTC.

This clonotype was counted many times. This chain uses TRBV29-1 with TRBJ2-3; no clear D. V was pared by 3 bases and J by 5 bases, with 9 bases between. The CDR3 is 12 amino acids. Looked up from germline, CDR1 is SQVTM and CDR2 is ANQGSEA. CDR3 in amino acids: CSVDWLGDTQYF. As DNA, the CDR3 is TGCAGCGTTGATTGGTTGGGAGATACGCAGTATTTT.

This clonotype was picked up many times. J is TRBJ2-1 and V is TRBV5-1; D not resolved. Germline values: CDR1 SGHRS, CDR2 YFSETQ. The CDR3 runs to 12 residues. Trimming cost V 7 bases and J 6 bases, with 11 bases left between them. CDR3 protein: CASSGSSNEQFF. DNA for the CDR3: TGCGCCAGCTCTGGTTCTAGCAATGAGCAGTTCTTC.

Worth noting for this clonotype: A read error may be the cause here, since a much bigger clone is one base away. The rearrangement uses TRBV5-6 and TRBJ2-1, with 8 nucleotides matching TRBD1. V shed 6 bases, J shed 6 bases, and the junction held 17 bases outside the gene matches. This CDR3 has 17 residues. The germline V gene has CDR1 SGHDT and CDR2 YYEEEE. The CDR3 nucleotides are TGTGCCAGCATCGCCCGGACAGGGCGGTTGTCCGGCAATGAGCAGTTCTTC. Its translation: CASIARTGRLSGNEQFF. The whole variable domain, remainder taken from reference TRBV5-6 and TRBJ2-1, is DAGVTQSPTHLIKTRGQQVTLRCSPKSGHDTVSWYQQALGQGPQFIFQYYEEEERQRGNFPDRFSGHQFPNYSSELNVNALLLGDSALYLCASIARTGRLSGNEQFFGPGTRLTVL.

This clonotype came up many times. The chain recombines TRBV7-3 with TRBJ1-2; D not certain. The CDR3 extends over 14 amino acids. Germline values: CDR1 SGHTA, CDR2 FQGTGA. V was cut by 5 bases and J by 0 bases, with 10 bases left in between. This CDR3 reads CASSPDGANYGYTF. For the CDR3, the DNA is TGTGCCAGCAGCCCTGACGGAGCTAACTATGGCTACACCTTC.

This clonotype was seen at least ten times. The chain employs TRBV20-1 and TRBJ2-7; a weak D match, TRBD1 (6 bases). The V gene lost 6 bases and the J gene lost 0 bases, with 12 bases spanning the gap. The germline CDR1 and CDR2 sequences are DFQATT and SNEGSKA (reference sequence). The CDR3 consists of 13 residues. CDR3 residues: CSAPGQYSYEQYF. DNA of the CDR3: TGCAGTGCCCCCGGACAGTACTCCTACGAGCAGTACTTC.

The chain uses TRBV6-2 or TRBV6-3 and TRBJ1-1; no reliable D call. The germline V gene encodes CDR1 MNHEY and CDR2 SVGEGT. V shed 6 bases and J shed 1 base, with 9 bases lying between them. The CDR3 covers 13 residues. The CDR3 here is CASRAAGNTEAFF. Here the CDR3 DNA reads TGTGCCAGCAGAGCCGCCGGGAACACTGAAGCTTTCTTT.

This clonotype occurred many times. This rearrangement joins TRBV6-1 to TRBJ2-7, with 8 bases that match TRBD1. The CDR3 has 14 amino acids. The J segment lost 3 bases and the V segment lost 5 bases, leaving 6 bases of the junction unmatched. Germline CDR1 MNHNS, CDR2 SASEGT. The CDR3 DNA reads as TGTGCCAGCAGTTATGCAGGGGGCGGCTACGAGCAGTACTTC. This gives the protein CASSYAGGGYEQYF.

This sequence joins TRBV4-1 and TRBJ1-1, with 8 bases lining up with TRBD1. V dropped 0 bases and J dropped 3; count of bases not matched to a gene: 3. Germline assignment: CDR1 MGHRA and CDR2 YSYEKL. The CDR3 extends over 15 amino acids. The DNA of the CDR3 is TGCGCCAGCAGCCAAGAAGGACAGGGTGACACTGAAGCTTTCTTT. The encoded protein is CASSQEGQGDTEAFF.

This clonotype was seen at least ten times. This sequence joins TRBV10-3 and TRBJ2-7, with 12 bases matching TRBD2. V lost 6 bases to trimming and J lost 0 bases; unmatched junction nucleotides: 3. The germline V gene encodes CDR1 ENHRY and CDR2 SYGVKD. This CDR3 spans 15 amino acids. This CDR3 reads CAIREGLAGSYEQYF. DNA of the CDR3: TGTGCCATCAGGGAGGGACTAGCGGGCTCCTACGAGCAGTACTTC.

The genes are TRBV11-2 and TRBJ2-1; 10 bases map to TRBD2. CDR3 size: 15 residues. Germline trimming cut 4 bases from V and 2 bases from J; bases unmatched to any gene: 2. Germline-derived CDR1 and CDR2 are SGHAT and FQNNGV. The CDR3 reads CASSSLAGAYNEQFF. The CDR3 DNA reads TGTGCCAGCAGCTCGCTAGCGGGAGCCTACAATGAGCAGTTCTTC.

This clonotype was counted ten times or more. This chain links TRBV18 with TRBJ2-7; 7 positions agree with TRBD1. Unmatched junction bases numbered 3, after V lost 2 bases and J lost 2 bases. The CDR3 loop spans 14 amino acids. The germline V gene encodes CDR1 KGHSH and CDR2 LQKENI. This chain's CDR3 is CASSPSQGAYEQYF. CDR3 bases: TGTGCCAGCTCACCATCTCAGGGGGCCTACGAGCAGTACTTC.

CDR3 in DNA: TGTGCCATCAGTGTTACAGGAGACGTACAAGAGACCCAGTACTTC. Residues: CAISVTGDVQETQYF. This chain connects TRBV10-3 to TRBJ2-5; D is possibly TRBD1 (5 bases). Trimming stripped 4 bases from V and 2 bases from J, with 14 bases between. The CDR3 spans 15 residues. CDR1 ENHRY and CDR2 SYGVKD come from the germline V gene.

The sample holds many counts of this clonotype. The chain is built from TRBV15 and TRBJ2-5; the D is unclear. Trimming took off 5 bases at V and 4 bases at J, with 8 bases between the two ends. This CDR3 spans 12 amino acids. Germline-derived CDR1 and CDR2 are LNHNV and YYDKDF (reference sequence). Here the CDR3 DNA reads TGTGCCACCAGCTTCAACCGAGAGACCCAGTACTTC. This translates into CATSFNRETQYF.

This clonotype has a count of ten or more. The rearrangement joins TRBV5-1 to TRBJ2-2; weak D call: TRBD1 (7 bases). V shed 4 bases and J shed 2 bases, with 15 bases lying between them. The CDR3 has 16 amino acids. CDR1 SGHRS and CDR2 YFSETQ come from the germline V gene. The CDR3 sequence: CASSLRQGGNTGELFF. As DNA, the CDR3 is TGCGCCAGCAGCCTTCGACAGGGAGGAAACACCGGGGAGCTGTTTTTT.

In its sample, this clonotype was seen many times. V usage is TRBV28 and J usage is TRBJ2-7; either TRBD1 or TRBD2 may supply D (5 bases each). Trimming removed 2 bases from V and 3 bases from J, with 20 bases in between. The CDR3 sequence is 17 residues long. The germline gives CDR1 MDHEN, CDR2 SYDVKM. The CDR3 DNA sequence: TGTGCCAGCAGTTTACCGATCGGGACCGATAGTTACTACGAGCAGTACTTC. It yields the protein CASSLPIGTDSYYEQYF.

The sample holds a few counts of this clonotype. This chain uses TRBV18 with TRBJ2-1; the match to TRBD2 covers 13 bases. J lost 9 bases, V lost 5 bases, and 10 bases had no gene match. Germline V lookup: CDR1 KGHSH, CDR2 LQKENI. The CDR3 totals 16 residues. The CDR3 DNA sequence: TGTGCCAGCTCATCAAGACTAGCGGGGGGTAAGGGTGAGCAGTTCTTC. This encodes CASSSRLAGGKGEQFF.

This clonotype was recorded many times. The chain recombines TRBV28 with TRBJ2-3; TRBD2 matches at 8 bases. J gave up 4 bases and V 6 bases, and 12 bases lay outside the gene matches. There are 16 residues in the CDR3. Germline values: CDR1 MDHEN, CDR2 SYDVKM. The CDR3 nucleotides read TGTGCCAGCAGCACTCTAGCGGGCAGCTCGTCAGATACGCAGTATTTT. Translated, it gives CASSTLAGSSSDTQYF.

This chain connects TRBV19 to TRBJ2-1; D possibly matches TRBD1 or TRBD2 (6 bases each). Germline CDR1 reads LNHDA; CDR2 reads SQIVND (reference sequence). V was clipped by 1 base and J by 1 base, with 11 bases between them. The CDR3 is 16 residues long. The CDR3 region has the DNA TGTGCCAGTAGTATAGGAGGGGGGAGATCCTACAATGAGCAGTTCTTC. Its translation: CASSIGGGRSYNEQFF.

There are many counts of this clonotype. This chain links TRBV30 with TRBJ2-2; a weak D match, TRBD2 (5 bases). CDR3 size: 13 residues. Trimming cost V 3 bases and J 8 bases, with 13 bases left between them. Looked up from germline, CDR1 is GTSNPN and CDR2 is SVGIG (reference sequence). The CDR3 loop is CAWRDWKRGELFF. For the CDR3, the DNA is TGTGCCTGGAGGGACTGGAAGAGGGGGGAGCTGTTTTTT.